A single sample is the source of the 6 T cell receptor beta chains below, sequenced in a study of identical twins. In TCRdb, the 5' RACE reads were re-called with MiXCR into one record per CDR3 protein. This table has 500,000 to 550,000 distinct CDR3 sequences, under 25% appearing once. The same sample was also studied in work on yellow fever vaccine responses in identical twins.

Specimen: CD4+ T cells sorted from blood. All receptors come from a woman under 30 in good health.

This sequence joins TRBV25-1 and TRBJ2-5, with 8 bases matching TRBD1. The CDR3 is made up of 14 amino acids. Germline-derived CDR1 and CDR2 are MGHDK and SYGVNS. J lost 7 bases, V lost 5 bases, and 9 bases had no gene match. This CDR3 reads CASSTDRVTGTQYF. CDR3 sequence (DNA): TGTGCCAGCAGTACGGACAGGGTTACGGGGACCCAGTACTTC.

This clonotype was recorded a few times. CDR3 DNA sequence: TGCAGCGTTGGACAGGGCCACTATGGCTACACCTTC. It translates to CSVGQGHYGYTF. The chain is built from TRBV29-1 and TRBJ1-2, with 7 bases that match TRBD1. Unmatched junction bases numbered 2, after V lost 4 bases and J lost 3 bases. CDR3 size: 12 residues. Germline CDR1 and CDR2: SQVTM and ANQGSEA.

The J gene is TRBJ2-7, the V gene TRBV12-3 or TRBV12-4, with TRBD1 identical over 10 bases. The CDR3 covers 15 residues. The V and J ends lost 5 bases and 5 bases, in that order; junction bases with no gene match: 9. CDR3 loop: CASSMTRTGGDEQYF. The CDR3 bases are TGTGCCAGCAGTATGACGAGGACAGGGGGAGACGAGCAGTACTTC.

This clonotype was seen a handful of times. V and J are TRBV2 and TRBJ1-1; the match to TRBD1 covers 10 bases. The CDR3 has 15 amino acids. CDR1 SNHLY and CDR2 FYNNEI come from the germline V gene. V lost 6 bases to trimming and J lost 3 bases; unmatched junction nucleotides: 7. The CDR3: CASRLAGTGDTEAFF. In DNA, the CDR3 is TGTGCCAGCAGGTTAGCCGGGACAGGGGACACTGAAGCTTTCTTT.

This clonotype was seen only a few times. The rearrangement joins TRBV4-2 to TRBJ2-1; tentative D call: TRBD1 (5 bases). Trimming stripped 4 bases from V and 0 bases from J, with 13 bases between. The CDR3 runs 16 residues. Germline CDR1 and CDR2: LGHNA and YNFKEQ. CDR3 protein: CASSLTQGSSYNEQFF. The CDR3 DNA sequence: TGTGCCAGCAGCCTGACCCAGGGCAGCTCCTACAATGAGCAGTTCTTC.

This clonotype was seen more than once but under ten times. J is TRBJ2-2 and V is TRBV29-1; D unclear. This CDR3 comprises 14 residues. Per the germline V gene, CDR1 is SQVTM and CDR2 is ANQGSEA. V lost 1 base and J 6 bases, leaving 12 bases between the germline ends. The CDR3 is CSVEGLSPAGELFF. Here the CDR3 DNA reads TGCAGCGTTGAAGGTTTATCCCCAGCCGGGGAGCTGTTTTTT.